The clone carrying this T cell receptor (beta chain) was seen a single time. Data came from immunoSEQ multiplex PCR; TCRdb stores just in-frame clones and leaves some out. The sample comprises about 79,000 clones, about 65% of which are singletons, and roughly 49% rests with the top ten. This sample was taken from a study of shared clonotypes between healthy human individuals. Per the germline V gene, CDR1 is MDHEN and CDR2 is SYDVKM. The CDR3 is 15 amino acids. The trim removed 6 bases at V and 7 bases at J, leaving 9 bases unmatched. The V call is TRBV28, the J call TRBJ1-5; 10 bases fit TRBD1. The sequenced material came from memory CD8+ T cells sorted from blood. Subset noted: CD45RO+ cells pooled with CCR7-negative TemRA cells. The receptor comes from a man under 40 in good health. This CDR3 is CASSQKGQGRQPQHF. Here the CDR3 DNA reads TGTGCCAGCAGCCAAAAGGGACAGGGGCGGCAGCCCCAGCATTTT.